Each of the 22 T cell receptor beta chains below was sequenced from the same sample in a study of T cell responses to AZD1222 COVID-19 vaccine. The assay was immunoSEQ multiplex PCR, and TCRdb's table has in-frame clones only and misses some. The sample consists of 100,000 to 150,000 clones, 92% of them appearing once. The sample here was peripheral blood, taken 28 days after the second AZD1222 dose. The receptor source for this set is an adult who received the AZD1222 COVID-19 vaccine.

V is TRBV12-3 or TRBV12-4 and J is TRBJ2-5; 7 nucleotides agree with TRBD2. The CDR3 has 12 amino acids. V lost 5 bases, J lost 8 bases, and 5 bases stayed unmatched. The CDR3 loop is CASSPSGGTQYF. CDR3 sequence (DNA): TGTGCCAGCAGTCCTAGCGGAGGAACCCAGTACTTC.

The CDR3 DNA is TGTGCCAGCAGGCCTAGCGGGGGGGCCGGGGAGCTGTTTTTT. This gives the protein CASRPSGGAGELFF. The rearrangement uses TRBV2 and TRBJ2-2; TRBD2 aligns across 12 bases. The trim removed 6 bases at V and 6 bases at J, leaving 2 bases unmatched. This CDR3 spans 14 amino acids. Germline loops: CDR1 SNHLY, CDR2 FYNNEI.

The chain uses TRBV19 and TRBJ1-6; tentative D call: TRBD1 (6 bases). Trimming shortened V by 4 bases and J by 10 bases, and 14 bases separated the two germline ends. Germline lookup yields CDR1 LNHDA and CDR2 SQIVND (reference sequence). This CDR3 comprises 14 residues. CDR3: CASSTQGLMSPLHF. CDR3 in DNA: TGTGCCAGTAGTACACAGGGCCTGATGTCACCCCTCCACTTT.

The chain joins TRBV7-9 to TRBJ2-1; D gene ambiguous. The germline V gene has CDR1 SEHNR and CDR2 FQNEAQ (reference sequence). The CDR3 covers 14 residues. V lost 7 bases and J 5 bases, leaving 15 bases between the germline ends. The CDR3 region is CASTLTGLHNEQFF. CDR3 in DNA: TGTGCCAGCACCCTCACTGGTTTACACAATGAGCAGTTCTTC.

This sequence joins TRBV5-6 and TRBJ2-1; 12 bases align to TRBD2. V lost 3 bases, J lost 2 bases, and 3 bases stayed unmatched. Per germline, CDR1 SGHDT and CDR2 YYEEEE. There are 16 residues in the CDR3. The CDR3 region is CASSSWTSGAYNEQFF. CDR3 sequence (DNA): TGTGCCAGCAGCTCCTGGACTAGCGGGGCCTACAATGAGCAGTTCTTC.

The V gene is TRBV7-2, the J gene TRBJ1-6; D not resolved. Per germline, CDR1 SGHTA and CDR2 FQGNSA. Trimming took 1 base from V and 6 from J, leaving 10 bases between them. CDR3 length equals 15 residues. CDR3 coding DNA: TGTGCCAGCAGCTTAGAGGTCAGGCGTAATTCACCCCTCCACTTT. Protein: CASSLEVRRNSPLHF. Looking up the rest from reference TRBV7-2 and TRBJ1-6 gives the full variable domain: GAGVSQSPSNKVTEKGKDVELRCDPISGHTALYWYRQSLGQGLEFLIYFQGNSAPDKSGLPSDRFSAERTGGSVSTLTIQRTQQEDSAVYLCASSLEVRRNSPLHFGNGTRLTVT.

The chain has TRBV6-5 and TRBJ1-1; possible D gene TRBD1, 5 bases. The CDR3 totals 14 residues. Germline CDR1 reads MNHEY; CDR2 reads SVGAGI. V lost 3 bases, J lost 5 bases, and 13 bases lay in between. The CDR3 loop reads CASSYMGPGTEAFF. In DNA, the CDR3 is TGTGCCAGCAGTTATATGGGGCCGGGTACTGAAGCTTTCTTT.

This clone was seen a few times. The chain couples TRBV27 to TRBJ1-2, with 8 bases that match TRBD1. Trimming removed 7 bases from V and 3 bases from J; junction bases left unmatched: 10. CDR1 MNHEY and CDR2 SMNVEV come from the germline V gene (reference sequence). The CDR3 is made up of 15 amino acids. The CDR3 reads CASKKSGGADYGYTF. In DNA form, the CDR3 reads TGTGCCAGCAAAAAATCAGGGGGCGCGGACTATGGCTACACCTTC.

The V and J genes are TRBV7-7 and TRBJ2-1; 10 nucleotides agree with TRBD2. With 5 bases clipped from V and 9 bases from J, the junction kept 7 bases outside the gene matches. From germline, CDR1 is SSHAT and CDR2 FNYEAQ (reference sequence). The CDR3 is 14 residues long. The DNA of the CDR3 is TGTGCCAGCAGCCCCGGGACTAGCGACTCTGAGCAGTTCTTC. Protein sequence: CASSPGTSDSEQFF.

J is TRBJ2-3 and V is TRBV11-2; 10 nucleotides agree with TRBD2. Germline V gene lookup returns CDR1 SGHAT and CDR2 FQNNGV. The CDR3 is 18 amino acids. J gave up 2 bases and V 1 base, and 9 bases lay outside the gene matches. The CDR3 DNA reads as TGTGCCAGCAGCTTAGCACTAGGACTAGCGGAAAACACAGATACGCAGTATTTT. Translated, it gives CASSLALGLAENTDTQYF.

The rearrangement uses TRBV4-2 and TRBJ2-7; maybe TRBD1 (6 bases). The CDR3 sequence is 15 residues long. Germline CDR1 and CDR2: LGHNA and YNFKEQ. Trimming removed 5 bases from V and 0 bases from J, with 14 bases in between. CDR3 in amino acids: CASSMQTGNSYEQYF. Here the CDR3 DNA reads TGTGCCAGCAGCATGCAGACAGGAAACTCCTACGAGCAGTACTTC.

V is TRBV29-1 and J is TRBJ1-2; D is perhaps TRBD1 (5 bases). The V gene's germline CDR1 is SQVTM and CDR2 ANQGSEA. Trimming removed 1 base from V and 4 bases from J, with 10 bases in between. The CDR3 consists of 13 residues. The DNA for the CDR3 is TGCAGCGTTGAAGGGGGCGCCGGCTATGGCTACACCTTC. Its translation is CSVEGGAGYGYTF.

V is TRBV15 and J is TRBJ1-2; D not resolved. The germline CDR1 and CDR2 sequences are LNHNV and YYDKDF (reference sequence). The length of the CDR3 is 13 residues. V was trimmed by 5 bases and J by 4 bases, leaving 11 bases between them. This CDR3 reads CATSEGLGYGYTF. The CDR3, as DNA: TGTGCCACCAGCGAAGGGCTCGGCTATGGCTACACCTTC.

The gene calls are TRBV6-1 and TRBJ1-3; the D gene is possibly TRBD1 (5 bases). The CDR3 has 13 amino acids. Trimming cost V 6 bases and J 7 bases, with 13 bases left between them. The germline gives CDR1 MNHNS, CDR2 SASEGT. DNA for the CDR3: TGTGCCAGCAGCCGAGACAGCGTGAACACCATATATTTT. Translation: CASSRDSVNTIYF.

The V gene is TRBV7-9, the J gene TRBJ1-4; weak D call: TRBD1 (6 bases). The V gene's germline CDR1 is SEHNR and CDR2 FQNEAQ (reference sequence). Trimming took 5 bases from V and 1 from J, leaving 17 bases between them. The CDR3 consists of 17 residues. The CDR3, as DNA: TGTGCCAGCAGCCCGGGTAGGGGGTTGCGAACTAATGAAAAACTGTTTTTT. It is translated as CASSPGRGLRTNEKLFF.

The rearrangement uses TRBV19 and TRBJ1-3; 8 bases agree with TRBD1. Germline CDR1 reads LNHDA; CDR2 reads SQIVND (reference sequence). J lost 3 bases, V lost 4 bases, and 5 bases had no gene match. The CDR3 is 15 amino acids. The CDR3 DNA follows: TGTGCCAGTAGTACGCGACAGGGGCTTGGAAACACCATATATTTT. Translated, it gives CASSTRQGLGNTIYF.

In its sample, this clone was seen a few times. This rearrangement joins TRBV18 to TRBJ2-7; 10 bases line up with TRBD1. J lost 6 bases, V lost 4 bases, and 6 bases had no gene match. Germline lookup yields CDR1 KGHSH and CDR2 LQKENI. CDR3 length equals 14 residues. CDR3 protein: CASSRDRGGSEQYF. The CDR3 DNA reads TGTGCCAGCTCACGGGACAGGGGAGGTAGCGAGCAGTACTTC.

The chain has TRBV4-2 and TRBJ1-4; 8 nucleotides match TRBD1. The CDR3 consists of 16 residues. The trim removed 0 bases at V and 8 bases at J, leaving 8 bases unmatched. CDR1 and CDR2 (germline): LGHNA, YNFKEQ. In DNA form, the CDR3 reads TGTGCCAGCAGCCAAGAAACAGGGGGACGGGGGGAAAAACTGTTTTTT. Its translation is CASSQETGGRGEKLFF.

The chain recombines TRBV6-5 with TRBJ2-1; no definite D call. Trimming removed 9 bases at V and 8 bases at J, with 8 bases between. The CDR3 sequence is 10 residues long. CDR1 is MNHEY, CDR2 SVGAGI, per germline. The CDR3 DNA reads as TGTGCCAGGGCGAGGTATGAGCAGTTCTTC. Its protein product is CARARYEQFF.

The chain couples TRBV18 to TRBJ1-2; D is uncertain. The CDR3 sequence is 14 residues long. V shed 0 bases and J shed 4 bases, with 9 bases lying between them. In germline, CDR1 is KGHSH, CDR2 LQKENI. The CDR3 protein is CASSPPTASYGYTF. The CDR3 DNA reads as TGTGCCAGCTCACCACCGACCGCCTCCTATGGCTACACCTTC.

The chain has TRBV30 and TRBJ1-2; no reliable D call. V lost 4 bases and J lost 2, with 11 bases in between. CDR1 GTSNPN and CDR2 SVGIG come from the germline V gene (reference sequence). The CDR3 covers 13 residues. The CDR3 DNA follows: TGTGCCTGGAATGCGGGTTGGAACTATGGCTACACCTTC. Translation gives CAWNAGWNYGYTF.

The chain has TRBV5-6 and TRBJ1-5; possibly TRBD1 for D (5 bases). This CDR3 has 15 residues. The V and J ends lost 0 bases and 5 bases respectively, with 12 bases between them. Germline CDR1 is SGHDT and CDR2 is YYEEEE. The CDR3 DNA is TGTGCCAGCAGCTTGGGCAGGGCCCCTCATCAGCCCCAGCATTTT. Translation: CASSLGRAPHQPQHF.